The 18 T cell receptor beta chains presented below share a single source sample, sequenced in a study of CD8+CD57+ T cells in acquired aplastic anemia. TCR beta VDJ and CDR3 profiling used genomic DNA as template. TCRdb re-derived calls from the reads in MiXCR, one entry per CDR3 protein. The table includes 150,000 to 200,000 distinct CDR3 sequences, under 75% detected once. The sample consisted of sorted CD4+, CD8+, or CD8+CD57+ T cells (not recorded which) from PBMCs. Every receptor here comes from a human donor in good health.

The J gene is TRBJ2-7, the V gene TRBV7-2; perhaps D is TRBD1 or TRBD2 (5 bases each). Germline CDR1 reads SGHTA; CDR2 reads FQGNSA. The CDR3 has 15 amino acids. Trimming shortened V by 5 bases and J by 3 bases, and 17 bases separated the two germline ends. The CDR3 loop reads CASSVEGEQYYEQYF. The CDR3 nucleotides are TGTGCCAGCAGCGTAGAAGGGGAGCAGTACTACGAGCAGTACTTC. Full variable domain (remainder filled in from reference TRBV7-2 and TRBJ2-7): GAGVSQSPSNKVTEKGKDVELRCDPISGHTALYWYRQSLGQGLEFLIYFQGNSAPDKSGLPSDRFSAERTGGSVSTLTIQRTQQEDSAVYLCASSVEGEQYYEQYFGPGTRLTVT.

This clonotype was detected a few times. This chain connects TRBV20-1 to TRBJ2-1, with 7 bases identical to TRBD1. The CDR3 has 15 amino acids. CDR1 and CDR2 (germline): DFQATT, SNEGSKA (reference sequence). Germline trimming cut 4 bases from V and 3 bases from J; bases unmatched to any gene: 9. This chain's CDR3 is CSAKVRDSHYNEQFF. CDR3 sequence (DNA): TGCAGTGCTAAGGTCCGGGACAGCCACTACAATGAGCAGTTCTTC.

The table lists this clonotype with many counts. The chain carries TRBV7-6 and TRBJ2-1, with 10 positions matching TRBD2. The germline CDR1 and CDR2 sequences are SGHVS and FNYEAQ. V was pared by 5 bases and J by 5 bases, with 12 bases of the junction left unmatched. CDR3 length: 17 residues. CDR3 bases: TGTGCCAGCAGCCCCCGCCGTTCTAGCGGGAGCCACAATGAGCAGTTCTTC. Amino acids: CASSPRRSSGSHNEQFF.

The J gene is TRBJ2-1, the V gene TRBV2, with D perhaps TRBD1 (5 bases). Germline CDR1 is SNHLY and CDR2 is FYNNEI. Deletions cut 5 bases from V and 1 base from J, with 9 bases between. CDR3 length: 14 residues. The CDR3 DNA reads TGTGCCAGCAGTCGGACAAGATCCTACAATGAGCAGTTCTTC. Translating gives CASSRTRSYNEQFF.

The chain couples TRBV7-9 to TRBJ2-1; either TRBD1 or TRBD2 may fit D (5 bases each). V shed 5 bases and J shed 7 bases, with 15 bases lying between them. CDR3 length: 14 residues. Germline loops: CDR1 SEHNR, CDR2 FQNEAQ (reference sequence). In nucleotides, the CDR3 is TGTGCCAGCAGCCGAACGGGACGGCAAAATGAGCAGTTCTTC. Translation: CASSRTGRQNEQFF.

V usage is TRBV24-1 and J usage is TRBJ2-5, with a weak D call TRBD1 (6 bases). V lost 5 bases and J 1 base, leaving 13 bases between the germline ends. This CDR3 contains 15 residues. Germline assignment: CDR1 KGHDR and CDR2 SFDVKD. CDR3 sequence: CATSARGEGQETQYF. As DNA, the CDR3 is TGTGCCACCAGTGCCAGGGGAGAAGGCCAAGAGACCCAGTACTTC.

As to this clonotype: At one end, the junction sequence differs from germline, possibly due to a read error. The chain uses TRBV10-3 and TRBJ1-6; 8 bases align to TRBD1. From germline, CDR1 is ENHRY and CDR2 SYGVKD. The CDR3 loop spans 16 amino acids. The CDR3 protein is CASSDLGGQGGSPLHF. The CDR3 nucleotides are TGTGCCAGCAGTGATTTGGGAGGACAGGGAGGTTCACCCCTCCACTTT.

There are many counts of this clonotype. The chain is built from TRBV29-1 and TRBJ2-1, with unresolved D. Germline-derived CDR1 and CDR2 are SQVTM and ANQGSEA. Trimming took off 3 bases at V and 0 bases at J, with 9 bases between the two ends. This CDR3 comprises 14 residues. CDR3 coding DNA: TGCAGCGTTGATAATAGAAGCTCCTACAATGAGCAGTTCTTC. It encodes CSVDNRSSYNEQFF.

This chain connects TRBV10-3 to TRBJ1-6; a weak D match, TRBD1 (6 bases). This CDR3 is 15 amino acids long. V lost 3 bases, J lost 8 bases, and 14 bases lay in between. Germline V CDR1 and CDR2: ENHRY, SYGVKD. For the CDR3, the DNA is TGTGCCATCAGTGAAAACCAGGGGCGGGATTCACCCCTCCACTTT. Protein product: CAISENQGRDSPLHF.

This CDR3 reads CSATTSGGANEQFF. The DNA for the CDR3 is TGCAGTGCTACAACTAGCGGGGGGGCCAATGAGCAGTTCTTC. V gene TRBV20-1 combines with J gene TRBJ2-1, with 13 bases identical to TRBD2. CDR1 DFQATT and CDR2 SNEGSKA come from the germline V gene (reference sequence). The CDR3 is 14 amino acids. The J segment lost 6 bases and the V segment lost 4 bases, leaving 3 bases of the junction unmatched.

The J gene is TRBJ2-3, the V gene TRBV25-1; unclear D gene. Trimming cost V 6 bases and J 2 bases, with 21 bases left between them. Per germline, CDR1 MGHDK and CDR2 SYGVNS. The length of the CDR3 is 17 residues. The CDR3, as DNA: TGTGCCAGCAGCAGCGAAAAGAGCCTGTACTACACAGATACGCAGTATTTT. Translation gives CASSSEKSLYYTDTQYF.

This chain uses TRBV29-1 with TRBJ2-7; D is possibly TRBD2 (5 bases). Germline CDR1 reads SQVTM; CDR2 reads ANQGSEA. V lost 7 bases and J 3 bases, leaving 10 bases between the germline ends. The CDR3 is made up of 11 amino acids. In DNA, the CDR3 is TGCAGCGCTCCGGCGGGCTACGAGCAGTACTTC. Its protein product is CSAPAGYEQYF.

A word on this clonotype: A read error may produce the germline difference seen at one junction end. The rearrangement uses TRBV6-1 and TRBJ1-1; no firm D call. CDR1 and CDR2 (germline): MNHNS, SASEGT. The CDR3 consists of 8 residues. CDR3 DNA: TGTGCCAGCAGTGAAGCTCTCTTT. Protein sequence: CASSEALF.

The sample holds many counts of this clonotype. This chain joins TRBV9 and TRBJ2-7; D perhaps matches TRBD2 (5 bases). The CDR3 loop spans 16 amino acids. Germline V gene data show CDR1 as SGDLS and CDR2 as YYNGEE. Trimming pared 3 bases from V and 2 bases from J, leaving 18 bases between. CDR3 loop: CASSAESTSFTYEQYF. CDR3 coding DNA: TGTGCCAGCAGCGCAGAATCAACTAGTTTTACCTACGAGCAGTACTTC.

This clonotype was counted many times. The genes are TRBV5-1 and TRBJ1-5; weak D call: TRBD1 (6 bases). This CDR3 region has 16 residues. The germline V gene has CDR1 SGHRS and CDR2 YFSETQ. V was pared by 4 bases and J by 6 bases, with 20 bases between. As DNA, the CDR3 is TGCGCCAGCAGCCGGAAGGGACATCTCCAAAGTCAGCCCCAGCATTTT. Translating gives CASSRKGHLQSQPQHF.

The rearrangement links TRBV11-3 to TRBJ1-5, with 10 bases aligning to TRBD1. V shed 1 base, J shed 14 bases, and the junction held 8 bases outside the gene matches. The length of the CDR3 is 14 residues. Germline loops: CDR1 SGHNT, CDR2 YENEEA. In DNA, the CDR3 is TGTGCCAGCAGCTTAGGGGACAGGGGATCCTACGAGCATTTT. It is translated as CASSLGDRGSYEHF.

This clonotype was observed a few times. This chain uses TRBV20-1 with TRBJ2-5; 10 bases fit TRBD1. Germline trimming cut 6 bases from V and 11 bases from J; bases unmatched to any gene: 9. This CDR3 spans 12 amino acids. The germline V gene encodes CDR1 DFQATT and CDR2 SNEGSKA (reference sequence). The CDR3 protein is CSAGTGVGEQYF. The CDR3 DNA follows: TGCAGTGCCGGGACAGGGGTCGGGGAGCAGTACTTC.

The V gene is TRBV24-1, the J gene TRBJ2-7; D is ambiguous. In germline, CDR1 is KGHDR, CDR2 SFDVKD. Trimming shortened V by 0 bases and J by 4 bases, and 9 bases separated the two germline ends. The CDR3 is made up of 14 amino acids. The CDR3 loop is CATSDLRSGYEQYF. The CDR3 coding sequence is TGTGCCACCAGTGATTTGCGTTCCGGGTACGAGCAGTACTTC.